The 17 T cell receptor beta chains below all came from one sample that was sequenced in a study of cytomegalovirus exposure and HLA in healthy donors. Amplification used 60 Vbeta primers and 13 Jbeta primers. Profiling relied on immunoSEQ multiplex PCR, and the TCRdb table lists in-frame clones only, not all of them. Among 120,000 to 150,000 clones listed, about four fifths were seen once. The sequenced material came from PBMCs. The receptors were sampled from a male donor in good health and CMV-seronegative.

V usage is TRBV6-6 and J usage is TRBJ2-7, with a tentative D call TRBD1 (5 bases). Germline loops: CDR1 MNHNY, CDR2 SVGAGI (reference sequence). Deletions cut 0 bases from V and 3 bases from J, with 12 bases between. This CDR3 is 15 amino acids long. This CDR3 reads CASSYSLGHLYEQYF. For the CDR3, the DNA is TGTGCCAGCAGTTACTCTCTCGGACATCTCTACGAGCAGTACTTC.

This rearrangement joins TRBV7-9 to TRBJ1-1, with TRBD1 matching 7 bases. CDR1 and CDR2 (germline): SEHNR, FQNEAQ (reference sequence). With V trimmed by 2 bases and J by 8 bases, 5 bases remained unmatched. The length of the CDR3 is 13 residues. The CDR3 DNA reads TGTGCCAGCAGCTTAAGACAGGGATGGGAAGCTTTCTTT. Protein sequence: CASSLRQGWEAFF.

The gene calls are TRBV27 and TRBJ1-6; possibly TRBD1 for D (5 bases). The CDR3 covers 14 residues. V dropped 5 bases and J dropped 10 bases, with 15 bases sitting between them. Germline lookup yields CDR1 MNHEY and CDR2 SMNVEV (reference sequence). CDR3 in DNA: TGTGCCAGCAGTCTCCGCCAAAGGGGCTCACCCCTCCACTTT. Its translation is CASSLRQRGSPLHF.

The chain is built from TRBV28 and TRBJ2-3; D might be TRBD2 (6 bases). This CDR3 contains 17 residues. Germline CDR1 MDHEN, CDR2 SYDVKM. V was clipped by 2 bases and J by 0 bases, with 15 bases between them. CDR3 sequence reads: CASSLGLGSGSTDTQYF. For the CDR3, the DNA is TGTGCCAGCAGTTTAGGCCTGGGTAGCGGAAGCACAGATACGCAGTATTTT. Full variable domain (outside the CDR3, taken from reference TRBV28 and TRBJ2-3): DVKVTQSSRYLVKRTGEKVFLECVQDMDHENMFWYRQDPGLGLRLIYFSYDVKMKEKGDIPEGYSVSREKKERFSLILESASTNQTSMYLCASSLGLGSGSTDTQYFGPGTRLTVL.

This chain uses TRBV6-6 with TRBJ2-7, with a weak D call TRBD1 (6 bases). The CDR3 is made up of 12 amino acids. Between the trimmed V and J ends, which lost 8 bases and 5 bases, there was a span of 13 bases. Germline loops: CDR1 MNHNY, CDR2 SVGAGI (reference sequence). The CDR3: CASEDSRHEQYF. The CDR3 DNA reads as TGTGCCAGCGAGGACAGTAGACACGAGCAGTACTTC.

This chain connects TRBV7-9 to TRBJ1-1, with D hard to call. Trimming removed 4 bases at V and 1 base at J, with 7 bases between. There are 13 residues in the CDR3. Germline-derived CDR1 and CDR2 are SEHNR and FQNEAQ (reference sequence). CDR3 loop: CASSSTENTEAFF. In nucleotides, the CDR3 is TGTGCCAGCAGCTCCACTGAGAACACTGAAGCTTTCTTT. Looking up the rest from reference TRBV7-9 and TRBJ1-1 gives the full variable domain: DTGVSQNPRHKITKRGQNVTFRCDPISEHNRLYWYRQTLGQGPEFLTYFQNEAQLEKSRLLSDRFSAERPKGSFSTLEIQRTEQGDSAMYLCASSSTENTEAFFGQGTRLTVV.

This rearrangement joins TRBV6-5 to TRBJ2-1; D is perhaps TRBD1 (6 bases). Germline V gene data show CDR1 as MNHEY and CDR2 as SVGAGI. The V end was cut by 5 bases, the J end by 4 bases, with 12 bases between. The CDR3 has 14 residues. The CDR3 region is CASSQQTGYNEQFF. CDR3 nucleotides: TGTGCCAGCAGTCAACAGACAGGTTACAATGAGCAGTTCTTC.

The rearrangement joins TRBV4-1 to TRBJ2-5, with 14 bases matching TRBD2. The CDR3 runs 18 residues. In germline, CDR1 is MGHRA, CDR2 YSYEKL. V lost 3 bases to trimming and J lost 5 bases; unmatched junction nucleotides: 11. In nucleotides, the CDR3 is TGCGCCAGCAGCCAGCTCCCGGGACTAGCGGGAGAGGAGGAGACCCAGTACTTC. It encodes CASSQLPGLAGEEETQYF.

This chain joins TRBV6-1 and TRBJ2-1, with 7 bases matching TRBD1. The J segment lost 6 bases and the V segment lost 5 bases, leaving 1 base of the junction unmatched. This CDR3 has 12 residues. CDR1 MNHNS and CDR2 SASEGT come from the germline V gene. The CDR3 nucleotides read TGTGCCAGCAGTCGACAGGGCAATGAGCAGTTCTTC. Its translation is CASSRQGNEQFF.

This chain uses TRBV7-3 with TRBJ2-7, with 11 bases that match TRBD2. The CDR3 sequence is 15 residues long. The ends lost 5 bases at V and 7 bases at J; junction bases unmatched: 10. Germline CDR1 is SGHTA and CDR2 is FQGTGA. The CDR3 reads CASSLGLAGFWEQYF. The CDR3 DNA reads TGTGCCAGCAGCCTCGGACTAGCGGGTTTCTGGGAGCAGTACTTC.

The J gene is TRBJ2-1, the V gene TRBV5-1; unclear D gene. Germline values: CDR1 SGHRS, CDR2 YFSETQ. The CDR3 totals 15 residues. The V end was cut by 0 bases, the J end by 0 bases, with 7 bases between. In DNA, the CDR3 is TGCGCCAGCAGCTTGGGACGGAGCTCCTACAATGAGCAGTTCTTC. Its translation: CASSLGRSSYNEQFF.

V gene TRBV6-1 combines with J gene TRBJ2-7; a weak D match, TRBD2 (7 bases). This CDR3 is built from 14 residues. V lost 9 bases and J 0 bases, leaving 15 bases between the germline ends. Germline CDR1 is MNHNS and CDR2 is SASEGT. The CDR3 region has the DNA TGTGCCAGTTGGGGGCGGGGGAACTCCTACGAGCAGTACTTC. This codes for CASWGRGNSYEQYF.

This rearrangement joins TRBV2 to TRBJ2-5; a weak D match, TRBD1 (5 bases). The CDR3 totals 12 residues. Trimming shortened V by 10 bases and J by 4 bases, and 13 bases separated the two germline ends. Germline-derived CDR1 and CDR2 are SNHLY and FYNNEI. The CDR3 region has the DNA TGTGCCACCCAAGGGGTCGGAGAGACCCAGTACTTC. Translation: CATQGVGETQYF.

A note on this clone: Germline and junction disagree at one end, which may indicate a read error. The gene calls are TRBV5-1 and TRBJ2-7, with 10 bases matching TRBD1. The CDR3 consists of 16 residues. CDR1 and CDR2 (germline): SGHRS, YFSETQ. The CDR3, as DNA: TGCGCCAGCAGTTTGGGCCGGGACAGGGGCTCCTACGAGCAGTACTTC. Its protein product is CASSLGRDRGSYEQYF.

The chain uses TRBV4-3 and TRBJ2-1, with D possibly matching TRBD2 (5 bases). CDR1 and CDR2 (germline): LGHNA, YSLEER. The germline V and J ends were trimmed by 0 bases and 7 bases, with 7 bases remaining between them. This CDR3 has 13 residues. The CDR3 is CASSQEGGNEQFF. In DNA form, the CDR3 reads TGCGCCAGCAGCCAAGAGGGCGGGAATGAGCAGTTCTTC.

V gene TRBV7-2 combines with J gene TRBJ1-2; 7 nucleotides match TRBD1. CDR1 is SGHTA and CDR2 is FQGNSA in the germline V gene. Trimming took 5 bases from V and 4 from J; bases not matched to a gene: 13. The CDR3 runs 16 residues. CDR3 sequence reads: CASSLIGTRDSYGYTF. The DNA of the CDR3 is TGTGCCAGCAGCCTAATAGGGACACGGGACAGCTATGGCTACACCTTC.

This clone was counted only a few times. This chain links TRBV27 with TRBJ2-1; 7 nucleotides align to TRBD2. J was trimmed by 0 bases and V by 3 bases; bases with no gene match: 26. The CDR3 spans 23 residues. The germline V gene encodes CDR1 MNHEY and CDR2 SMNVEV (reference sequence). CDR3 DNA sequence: TGTGCCAGCAGTTTGTTTCTGGTCAGGTCTAGCGGTCCTATTGGGAGCTCCTACAATGAGCAGTTCTTC. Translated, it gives CASSLFLVRSSGPIGSSYNEQFF.